This T cell receptor (beta chain) is from a study of shared clonotypes between healthy human individuals. Trimming took off 2 bases at V and 2 bases at J, with 18 bases between the two ends. Germline lookup yields CDR1 SGHNT and CDR2 YYREEE (reference sequence). This CDR3 region has 17 residues. Evenly divided among several immunoSEQ plates was the genomic DNA of each subset. Original handling: With immunoSEQ giving junction-only sequences and no quality scores, filtering differed. TCRdb's copy holds only in-frame clones and misses some; the assay was immunoSEQ multiplex PCR. That table is the source of V, J and clone size, and D and trimming were worked out from the DNA. The data show about half a million clones, less than 85% seen once. All of the donors resided in Nashville, Tennessee, and each was a Caucasian adult.

The gene calls are TRBV5-4 and TRBJ2-3; TRBD1 might be the D (6 bases). This TCR derives from a woman aged 40-49 years in good health. Some clones in this sample may be carry-over from other donors' samples. The source material was PBMCs. CDR3 nucleotides: TGTGCCAGCAGCTTTAACGCGTTAAGGACAGCCACAGATACGCAGTATTTT. Translating gives CASSFNALRTATDTQYF.